These 2 T cell receptor beta chains share one sample of origin, sequenced in a study of cytomegalovirus exposure and HLA in healthy donors. Some clones are missing from TCRdb's copy, which holds only in-frame ones; the method was immunoSEQ multiplex PCR. The sample yields a few hundred thousand clones, 65% to 90% seen once. Material: PBMCs. These receptor sequences come from a woman aged 18-29 years in good health and CMV-seronegative.

This clone was seen a single time. The chain combines TRBV10-1 with TRBJ1-1, with no clear D. Germline CDR1 is WNHNN and CDR2 is SYGVQD (reference sequence). CDR3 length: 13 amino acids. Trimming pared 2 bases from V and 0 bases from J, leaving 4 bases between. This CDR3 is CASSESMNTEAFF. CDR3 in DNA: TGCGCCAGCAGTGAGAGCATGAACACTGAAGCTTTCTTT.

DNA for the CDR3: TGTGCCAGCAGCTGGAACAGGGGAGCAGAAGGGAGCTATGGCTACACCTTC. This gives the protein CASSWNRGAEGSYGYTF. This chain connects TRBV5-6 to TRBJ1-2, with 7 bases identical to TRBD1. Germline lookup yields CDR1 SGHDT and CDR2 YYEEEE. This CDR3 spans 17 amino acids. The ends lost 3 bases at V and 4 bases at J; junction bases unmatched: 15.